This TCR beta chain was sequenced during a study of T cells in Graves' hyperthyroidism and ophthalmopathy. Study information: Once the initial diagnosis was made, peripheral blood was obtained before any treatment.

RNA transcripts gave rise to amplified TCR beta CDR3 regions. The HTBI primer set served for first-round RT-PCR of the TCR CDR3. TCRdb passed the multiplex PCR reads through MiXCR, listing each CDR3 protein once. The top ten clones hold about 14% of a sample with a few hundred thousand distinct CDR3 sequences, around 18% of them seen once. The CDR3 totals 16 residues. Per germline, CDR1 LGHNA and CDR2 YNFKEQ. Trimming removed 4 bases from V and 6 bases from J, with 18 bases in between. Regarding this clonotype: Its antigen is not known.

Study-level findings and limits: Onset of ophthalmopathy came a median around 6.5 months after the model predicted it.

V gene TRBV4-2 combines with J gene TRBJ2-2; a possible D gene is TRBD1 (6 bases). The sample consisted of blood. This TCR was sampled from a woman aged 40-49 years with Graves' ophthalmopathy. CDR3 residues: CASSPNRVDVSGELFF. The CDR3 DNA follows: TGTGCCAGCAGCCCAAACAGGGTGGATGTTTCCGGGGAGCTGTTTTTT.